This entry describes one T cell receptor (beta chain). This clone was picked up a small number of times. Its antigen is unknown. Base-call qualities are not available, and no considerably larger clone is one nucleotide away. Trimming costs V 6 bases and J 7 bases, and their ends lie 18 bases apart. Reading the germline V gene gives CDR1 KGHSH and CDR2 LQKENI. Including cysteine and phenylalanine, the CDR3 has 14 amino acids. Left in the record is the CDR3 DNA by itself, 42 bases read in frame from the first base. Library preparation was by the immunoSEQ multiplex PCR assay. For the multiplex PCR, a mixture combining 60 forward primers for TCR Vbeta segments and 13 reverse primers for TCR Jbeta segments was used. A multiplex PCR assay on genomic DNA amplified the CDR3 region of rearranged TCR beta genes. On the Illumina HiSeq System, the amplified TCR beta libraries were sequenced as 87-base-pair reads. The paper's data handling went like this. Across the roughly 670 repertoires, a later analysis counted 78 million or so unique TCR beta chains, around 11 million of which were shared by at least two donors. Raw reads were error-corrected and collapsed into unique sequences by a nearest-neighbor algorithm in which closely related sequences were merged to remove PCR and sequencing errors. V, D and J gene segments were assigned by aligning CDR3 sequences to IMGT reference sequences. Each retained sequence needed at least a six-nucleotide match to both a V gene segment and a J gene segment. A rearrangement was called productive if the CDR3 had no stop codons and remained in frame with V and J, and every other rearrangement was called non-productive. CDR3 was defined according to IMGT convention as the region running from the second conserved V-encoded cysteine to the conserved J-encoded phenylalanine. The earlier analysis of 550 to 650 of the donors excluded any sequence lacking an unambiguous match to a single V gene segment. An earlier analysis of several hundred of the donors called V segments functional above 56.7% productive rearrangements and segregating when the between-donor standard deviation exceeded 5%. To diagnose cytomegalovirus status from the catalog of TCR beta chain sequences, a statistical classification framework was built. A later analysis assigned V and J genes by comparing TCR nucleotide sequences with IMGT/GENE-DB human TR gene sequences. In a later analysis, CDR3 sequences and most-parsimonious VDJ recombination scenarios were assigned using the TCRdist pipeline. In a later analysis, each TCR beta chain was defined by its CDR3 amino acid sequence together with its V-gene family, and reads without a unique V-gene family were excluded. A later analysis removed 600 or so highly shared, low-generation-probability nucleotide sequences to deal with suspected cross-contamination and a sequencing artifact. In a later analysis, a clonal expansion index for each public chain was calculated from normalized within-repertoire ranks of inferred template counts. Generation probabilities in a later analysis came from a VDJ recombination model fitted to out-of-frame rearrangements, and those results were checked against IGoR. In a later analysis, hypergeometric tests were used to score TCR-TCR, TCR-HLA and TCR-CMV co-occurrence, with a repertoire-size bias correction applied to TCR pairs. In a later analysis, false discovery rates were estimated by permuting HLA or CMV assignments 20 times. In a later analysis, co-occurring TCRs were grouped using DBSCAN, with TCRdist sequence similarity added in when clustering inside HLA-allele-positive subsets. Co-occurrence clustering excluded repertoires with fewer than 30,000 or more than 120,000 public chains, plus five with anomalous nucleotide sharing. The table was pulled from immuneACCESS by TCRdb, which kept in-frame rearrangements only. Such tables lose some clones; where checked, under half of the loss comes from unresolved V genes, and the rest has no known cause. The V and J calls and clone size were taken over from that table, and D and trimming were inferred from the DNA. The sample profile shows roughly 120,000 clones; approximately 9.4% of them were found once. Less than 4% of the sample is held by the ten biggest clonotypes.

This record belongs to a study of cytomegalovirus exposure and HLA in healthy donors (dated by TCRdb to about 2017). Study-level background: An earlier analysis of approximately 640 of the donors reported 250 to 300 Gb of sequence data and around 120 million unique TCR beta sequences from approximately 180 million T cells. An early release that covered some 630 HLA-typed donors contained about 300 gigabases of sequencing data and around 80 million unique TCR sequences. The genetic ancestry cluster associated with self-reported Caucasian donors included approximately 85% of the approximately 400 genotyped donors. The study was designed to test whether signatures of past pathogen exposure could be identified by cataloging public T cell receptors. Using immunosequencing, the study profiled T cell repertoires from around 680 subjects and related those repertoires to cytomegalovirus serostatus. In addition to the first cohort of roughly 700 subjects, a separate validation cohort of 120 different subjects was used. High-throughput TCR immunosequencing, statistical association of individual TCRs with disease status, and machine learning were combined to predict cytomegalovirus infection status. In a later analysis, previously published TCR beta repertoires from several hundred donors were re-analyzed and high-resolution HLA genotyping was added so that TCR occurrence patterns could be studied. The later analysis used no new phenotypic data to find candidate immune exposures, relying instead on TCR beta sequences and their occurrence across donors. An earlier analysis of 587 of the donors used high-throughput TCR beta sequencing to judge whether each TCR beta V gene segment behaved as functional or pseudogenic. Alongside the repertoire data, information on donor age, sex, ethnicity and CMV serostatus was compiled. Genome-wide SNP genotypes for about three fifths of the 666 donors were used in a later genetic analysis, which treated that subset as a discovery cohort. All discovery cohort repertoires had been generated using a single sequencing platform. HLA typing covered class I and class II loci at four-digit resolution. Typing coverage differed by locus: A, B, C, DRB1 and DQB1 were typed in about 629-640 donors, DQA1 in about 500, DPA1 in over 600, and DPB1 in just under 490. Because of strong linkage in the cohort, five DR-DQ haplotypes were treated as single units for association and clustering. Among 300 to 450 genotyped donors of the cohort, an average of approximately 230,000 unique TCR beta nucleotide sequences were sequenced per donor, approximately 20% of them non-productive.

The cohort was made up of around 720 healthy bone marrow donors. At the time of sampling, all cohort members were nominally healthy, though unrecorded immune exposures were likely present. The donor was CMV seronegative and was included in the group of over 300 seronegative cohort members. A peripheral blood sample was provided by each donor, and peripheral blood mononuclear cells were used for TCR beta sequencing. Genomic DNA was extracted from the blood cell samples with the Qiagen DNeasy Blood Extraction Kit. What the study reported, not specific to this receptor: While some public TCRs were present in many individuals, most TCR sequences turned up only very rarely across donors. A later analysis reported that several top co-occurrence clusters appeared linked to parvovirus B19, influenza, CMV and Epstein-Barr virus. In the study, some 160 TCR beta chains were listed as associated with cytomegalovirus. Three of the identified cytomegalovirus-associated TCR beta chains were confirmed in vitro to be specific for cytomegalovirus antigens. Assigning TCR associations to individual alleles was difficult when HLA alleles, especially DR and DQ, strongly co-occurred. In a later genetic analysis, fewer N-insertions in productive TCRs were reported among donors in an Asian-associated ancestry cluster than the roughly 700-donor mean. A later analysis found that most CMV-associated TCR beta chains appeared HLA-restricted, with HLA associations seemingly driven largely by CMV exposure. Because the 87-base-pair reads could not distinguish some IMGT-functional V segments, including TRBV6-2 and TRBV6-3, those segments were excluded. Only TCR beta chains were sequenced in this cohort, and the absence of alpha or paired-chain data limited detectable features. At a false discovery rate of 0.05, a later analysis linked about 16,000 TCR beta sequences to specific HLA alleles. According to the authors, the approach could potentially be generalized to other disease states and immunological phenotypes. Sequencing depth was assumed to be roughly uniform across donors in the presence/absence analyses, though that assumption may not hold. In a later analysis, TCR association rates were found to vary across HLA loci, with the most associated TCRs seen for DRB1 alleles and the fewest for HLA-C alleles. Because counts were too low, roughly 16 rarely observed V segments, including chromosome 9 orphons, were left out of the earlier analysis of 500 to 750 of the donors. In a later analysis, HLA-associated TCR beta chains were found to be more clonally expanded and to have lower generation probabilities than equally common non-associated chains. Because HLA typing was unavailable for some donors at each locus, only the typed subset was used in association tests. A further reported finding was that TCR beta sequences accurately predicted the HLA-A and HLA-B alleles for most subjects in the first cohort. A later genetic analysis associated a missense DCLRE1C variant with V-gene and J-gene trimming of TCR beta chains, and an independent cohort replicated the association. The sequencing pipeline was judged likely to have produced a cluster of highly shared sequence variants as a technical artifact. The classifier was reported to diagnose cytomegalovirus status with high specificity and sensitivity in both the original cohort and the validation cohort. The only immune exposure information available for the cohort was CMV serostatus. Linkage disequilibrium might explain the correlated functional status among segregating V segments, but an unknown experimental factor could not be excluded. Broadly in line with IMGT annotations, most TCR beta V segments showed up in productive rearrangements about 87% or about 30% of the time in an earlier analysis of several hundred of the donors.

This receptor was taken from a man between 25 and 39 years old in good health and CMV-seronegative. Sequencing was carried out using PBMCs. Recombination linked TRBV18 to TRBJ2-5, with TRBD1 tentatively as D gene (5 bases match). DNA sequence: TGTGCCAGCTCCCCGGCAGGGCCGGGTGGGACCCAGTACTTC. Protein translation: CASSPAGPGGTQYF.